A selection of T cell receptor beta chains follows, all from one sample in a study of blood T cell repertoires in COVID-19. Repertoires were generated with immunoSEQ multiplex PCR, while TCRdb's copy carries only in-frame clones and drops some. The sample lists approximately 120,000 clones, roughly 75% occurring once. Sequencing input: peripheral blood. The receptors were sampled from a human donor in a cohort sampled during active or convalescent COVID-19. The CDR3 runs from the conserved cysteine through the conserved F or W. The order of the fields is J gene, D gene, V gene, clone size, CDR3 protein, CDR3 DNA. The D gene is left open where the match is weak. Clone size, where shown, is once, few, many, or a class for clones that have expanded.

TRBJ2-7,TRBD2,TRBV4-3,.,CASSKLSSGSYEQYF,TGCGCCAGCAGCAAGCTTTCTAGCGGGAGCTACGAGCAGTACTTC
TRBJ1-2,TRBD1,TRBV7-9,.,CASSSQKWDRNYGYTF,TGTGCCAGCAGCTCCCAAAAGTGGGACAGGAACTATGGCTACACCTTC
TRBJ1-1,.,TRBV11-1,.,CASSLRGGITEAFF,TGTGCCAGCAGCTTAAGGGGTGGTATCACTGAAGCTTTCTTT
TRBJ2-3,.,TRBV24-1,.,CATSDWGGGRGTDTQYF,TGTGCCACCAGTGATTGGGGTGGCGGCCGGGGGACAGATACGCAGTATTTT
TRBJ2-2,TRBD1,TRBV11-2,.,CASSYGQGASGELFF,TGTGCCAGCAGTTATGGACAGGGGGCGTCCGGGGAGCTGTTTTTT
TRBJ1-4,TRBD1,TRBV5-4,.,CASSLRDRDLGNEKLFF,TGTGCCAGCAGCTTGCGAGACAGGGATTTGGGTAATGAAAAACTGTTTTTT
TRBJ2-3,TRBD2,TRBV9,.,CASSVASGGSTDTQYF,TGTGCCAGCAGCGTAGCTAGCGGGGGGAGCACAGATACGCAGTATTTT
TRBJ2-1,.,TRBV6-1,.,CASSDNYNEQFF,TGTGCCAGCAGTGACAACTACAATGAGCAGTTCTTC
TRBJ1-6,TRBD1,TRBV5-4,.,CASSPTGGYNSPLHF,TGTGCCAGCAGCCCGACAGGGGGTTATAATTCACCCCTCCACTTT
TRBJ2-4,.,TRBV4-1,.,CASSHSTDLYQNIQYF,TGCGCCAGCAGCCACTCGACCGACTTGTACCAAAACATTCAGTACTTC
TRBJ2-2,TRBD2,TRBV7-8,.,CASSPRLAGGNTGELFF,TGTGCCAGCAGCCCTCGACTAGCGGGGGGGAACACCGGGGAGCTGTTTTTT
TRBJ1-1,.,TRBV18,.,CASSLKGAFEAFF,TGTGCCAGCTCACTAAAAGGAGCCTTTGAAGCTTTCTTT
TRBJ2-1,TRBD2,TRBV7-2,.,CASSFRPGLAGGRGQFF,TGTGCCAGCAGTTTCCGTCCGGGACTAGCGGGGGGGAGAGGGCAGTTCTTC
TRBJ2-7,TRBD1,TRBV7-9,.,CASSLPGGLLDEQYF,TGTGCCAGCAGCCTTCCAGGGGGTCTCCTCGACGAGCAGTACTTC
TRBJ2-7,.,TRBV28,.,CAIWDGRGTSYEQYF,TGTGCCATCTGGGACGGGCGGGGTACCTCCTACGAGCAGTACTTC
TRBJ2-1,TRBD2,TRBV5-1,.,CATQGLAGGNEQFF,TGCGCCACCCAGGGGCTAGCGGGGGGGAATGAGCAGTTCTTC
TRBJ2-3,TRBD2,TRBV5-1,.,CASSRLAGSIDTQYF,TGCGCCAGCAGCAGACTAGCGGGATCTATAGATACGCAGTATTTT
TRBJ2-1,TRBD2,TRBV6-2/TRBV6-3,.,CASSPLINIREGSYNEQFF,TGTGCCAGCAGTCCACTAATAAATATCCGGGAGGGATCCTACAATGAGCAGTTCTTC
TRBJ2-3,TRBD1,TRBV19,.,CASSLTGGGSDTQYF,TGTGCCAGTAGCCTGACAGGGGGCGGGTCAGATACGCAGTATTTT
TRBJ2-2,TRBD2,TRBV7-8,.,CASSKRLAGETGELFF,TGTGCCAGCAGCAAAAGACTAGCGGGGGAAACCGGGGAGCTGTTTTTT
TRBJ2-1,.,TRBV5-1,.,CASSLAVNEQFF,TGCGCCAGCAGCTTGGCCGTCAATGAGCAGTTCTTC
TRBJ2-2,.,TRBV5-4,.,CASRKPDTGELFF,TGTGCCAGCAGGAAGCCTGACACCGGGGAGCTGTTTTTT
TRBJ1-2,.,TRBV30,once,CAWSPGKGYTF,TGTGCCTGGAGTCCAGGGAAGGGCTACACCTTC
TRBJ2-3,TRBD2,TRBV6-4,.,CASSDAGDSTDTQYF,TGTGCCAGCAGTGACGCGGGGGACTCCACAGATACGCAGTATTTT
TRBJ2-2,.,TRBV5-8,.,CASSLVLARHLTGELFF,TGTGCCAGCAGCTTGGTTCTAGCGCGACACCTCACCGGGGAGCTGTTTTTT
TRBJ2-1,TRBD2,TRBV7-8,.,CASSLAGPYNEQFF,TGTGCCAGCAGCCTAGCGGGGCCCTACAATGAGCAGTTCTTC
TRBJ1-1,.,TRBV28,.,CASSFRGNTEAFF,TGTGCCAGCAGTTTTAGGGGGAACACTGAAGCTTTCTTT
TRBJ1-2,.,TRBV6-2/TRBV6-3,few,CASSYKLFNYGYTF,TGTGCCAGCAGTTACAAGCTCTTTAACTATGGCTACACCTTC
TRBJ2-2,.,TRBV7-2,.,CASSLVPGLNTGELFF,TGTGCCAGCAGCTTAGTCCCAGGGTTAAACACCGGGGAGCTGTTTTTT
TRBJ1-1,TRBD1,TRBV19,.,CASSKTGGGGGTEAFF,TGTGCCAGTAGTAAGACAGGGGGCGGCGGGGGCACTGAAGCTTTCTTT
TRBJ2-1,TRBD1,TRBV5-1,.,CASSLTGYDRGTYNEQFF,TGCGCCAGCAGCTTAACGGGGTATGACAGGGGAACCTACAATGAGCAGTTCTTC
TRBJ2-1,.,TRBV6-4,.,CASSDSYRRGREQFF,TGTGCCAGCAGTGACTCTTATCGTCGGGGTCGTGAGCAGTTCTTC
TRBJ2-3,.,TRBV9,.,CASSVAGGPDTQYF,TGTGCCAGCAGCGTAGCTGGGGGCCCAGATACGCAGTATTTT
TRBJ2-5,.,TRBV13,once,CASSLRGNQETQYF,TGTGCCAGCAGCTTAAGGGGGAACCAAGAGACCCAGTACTTC
TRBJ2-5,.,TRBV4-1,once,CASSQVEAGHETQYF,TGCGCCAGCAGCCAGGTGGAGGCAGGCCATGAGACCCAGTACTTC
TRBJ1-2,.,TRBV28,.,CASSLSSPLNYGYTF,TGTGCCAGCAGTTTAAGCTCCCCCCTTAACTATGGCTACACCTTC
TRBJ1-2,.,TRBV6-5,.,CASRSQRLYGYTF,TGTGCCAGCAGATCTCAGCGGTTGTATGGCTACACCTTC
TRBJ1-1,TRBD1,TRBV11-2,.,CASSLQGVRTEAFF,TGTGCCAGCAGCTTACAGGGGGTTAGGACTGAAGCTTTCTTT
TRBJ2-7,TRBD2,TRBV7-8,.,CASSLEGRVQYEQYF,TGTGCCAGCAGCTTAGAGGGGAGGGTGCAATACGAGCAGTACTTC
TRBJ2-7,.,TRBV5-1,.,CASSLAQGYEQYF,TGCGCCAGCAGCTTGGCTCAGGGCTACGAGCAGTACTTC
TRBJ2-6,.,TRBV5-1,.,CASSSRGASGANVLTF,TGCGCCAGCAGCTCCAGGGGAGCCTCTGGGGCCAACGTCCTGACTTTC
TRBJ2-1,.,TRBV7-3,few,CASSSRGRTYNEQFF,TGTGCCAGCAGCTCACGTGGGCGGACTTACAATGAGCAGTTCTTC
TRBJ1-2,.,TRBV7-3,.,CASSLGGQNNPSYGYTF,TGTGCCAGCAGCTTAGGAGGACAGAACAACCCCTCCTATGGCTACACCTTC